This TCR beta chain was sequenced during a study of T-cell memory formation after mild COVID-19. Study conclusions and caveats: Pre-infection memory already had some responding clones, implying cross-reactive memory joined. The CD4+ clones that contracted clustered mainly within CM and EM, and the CD8+ clones concentrated in EMRA.

After 5'RACE with constant-segment primers, TCR alpha and TCR beta cDNA libraries carrying sample barcodes and UMIs were obtained. TCRdb used MiXCR to reprocess the 5' RACE reads, holding one entry per CDR3 protein. The sample includes about 430,000 distinct CDR3 sequences, roughly 17% of them seen just once. This clonotype was seen only a few times. Its cognate antigen is unknown. The J segment lost 7 bases and the V segment lost 6 bases, leaving 3 bases of the junction unmatched. Looked up from germline, CDR1 is MNHEY and CDR2 is SVGEGT. This CDR3 is built from 13 residues. The chain combines TRBV6-2 or TRBV6-3 with TRBJ1-5; 10 positions match TRBD1. This receptor was obtained from a man aged 18-30 years who had mild COVID-19 (a few samples of this study predate the infection). Cell type and time point are not known. Sequenced input: PBMCs or a T cell subset sorted from them (not recorded which). The CDR3 DNA reads TGTGCCAGCAGAGACAGGGGGCGGCAGCCCCAGCATTTT. This translates into CASRDRGRQPQHF.